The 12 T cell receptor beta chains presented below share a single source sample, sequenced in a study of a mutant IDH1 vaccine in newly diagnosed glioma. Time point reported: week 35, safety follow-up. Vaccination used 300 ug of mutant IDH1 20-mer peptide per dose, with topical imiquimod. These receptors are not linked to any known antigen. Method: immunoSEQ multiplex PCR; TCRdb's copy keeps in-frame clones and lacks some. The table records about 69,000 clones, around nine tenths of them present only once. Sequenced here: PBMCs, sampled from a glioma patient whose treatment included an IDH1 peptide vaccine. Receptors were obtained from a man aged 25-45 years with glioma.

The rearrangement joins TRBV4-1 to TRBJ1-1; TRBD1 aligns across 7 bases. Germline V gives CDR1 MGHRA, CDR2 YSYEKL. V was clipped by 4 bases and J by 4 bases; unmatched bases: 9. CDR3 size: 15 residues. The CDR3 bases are TGCGCCAGCAGCCCCCCAGAGCAGGGGGTCACTGAAGCTTTCTTT. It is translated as CASSPPEQGVTEAFF.

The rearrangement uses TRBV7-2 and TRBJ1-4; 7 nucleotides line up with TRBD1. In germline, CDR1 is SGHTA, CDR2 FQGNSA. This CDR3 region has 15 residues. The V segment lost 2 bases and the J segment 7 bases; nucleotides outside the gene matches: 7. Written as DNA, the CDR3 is TGTGCCAGCAGCTTATCGACAGGGAGAATTGAAAAACTGTTTTTT. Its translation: CASSLSTGRIEKLFF.

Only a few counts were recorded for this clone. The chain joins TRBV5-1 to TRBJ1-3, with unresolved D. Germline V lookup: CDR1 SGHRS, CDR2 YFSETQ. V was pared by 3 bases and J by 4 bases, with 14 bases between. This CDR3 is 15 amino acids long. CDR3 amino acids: CASSSRTADGNTIYF. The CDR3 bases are TGCGCCAGCAGCTCCCGGACGGCGGACGGAAACACCATATATTTT.

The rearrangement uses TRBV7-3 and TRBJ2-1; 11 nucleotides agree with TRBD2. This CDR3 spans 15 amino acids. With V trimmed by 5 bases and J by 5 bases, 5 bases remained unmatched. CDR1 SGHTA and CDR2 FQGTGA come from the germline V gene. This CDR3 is CASSLWGLADNEQFF. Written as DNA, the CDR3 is TGTGCCAGCAGCCTATGGGGACTAGCGGACAATGAGCAGTTCTTC.

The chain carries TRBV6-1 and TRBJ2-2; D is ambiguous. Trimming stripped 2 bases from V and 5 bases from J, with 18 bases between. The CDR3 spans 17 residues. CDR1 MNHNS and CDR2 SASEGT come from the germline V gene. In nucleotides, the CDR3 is TGTGCCAGCAGTGAAATAGATAAGCTTGAGACAACCGGGGAGCTGTTTTTT. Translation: CASSEIDKLETTGELFF.

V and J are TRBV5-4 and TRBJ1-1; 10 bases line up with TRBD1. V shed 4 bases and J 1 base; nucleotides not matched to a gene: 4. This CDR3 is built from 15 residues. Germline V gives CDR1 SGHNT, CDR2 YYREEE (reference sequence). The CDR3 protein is CASSGQGDSNTEAFF. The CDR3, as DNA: TGTGCCAGCAGCGGACAGGGGGACTCGAACACTGAAGCTTTCTTT.

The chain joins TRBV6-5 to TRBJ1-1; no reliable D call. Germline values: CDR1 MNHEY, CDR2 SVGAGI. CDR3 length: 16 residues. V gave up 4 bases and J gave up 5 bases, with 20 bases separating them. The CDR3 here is CASSSWRTEDGTEAFF. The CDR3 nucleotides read TGTGCCAGCAGTTCATGGAGGACGGAGGATGGGACTGAAGCTTTCTTT.

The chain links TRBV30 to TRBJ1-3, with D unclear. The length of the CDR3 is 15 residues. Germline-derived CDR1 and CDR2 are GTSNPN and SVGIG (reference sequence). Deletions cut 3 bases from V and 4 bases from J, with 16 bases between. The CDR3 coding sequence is TGTGCCTGGAGCGAGCTGTTAACGTACGGAAACACCATATATTTT. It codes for CAWSELLTYGNTIYF. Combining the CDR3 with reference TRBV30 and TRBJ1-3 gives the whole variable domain SQTIHQWPATLVQPVGSPLSLECTVEGTSNPNLYWYRQAAGRGLQLLFYSVGIGQISSEVPQNLSASRPQDRQFILSSKKLLLSDSGFYLCAWSELLTYGNTIYFGEGSWLTVV.

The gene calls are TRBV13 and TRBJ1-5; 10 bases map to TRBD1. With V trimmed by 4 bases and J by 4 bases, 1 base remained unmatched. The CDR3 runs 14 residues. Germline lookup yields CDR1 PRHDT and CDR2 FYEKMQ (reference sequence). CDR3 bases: TGTGCCAGCAGCTCGGGACAGGGGAATCAGCCCCAGCATTTT. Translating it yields CASSSGQGNQPQHF. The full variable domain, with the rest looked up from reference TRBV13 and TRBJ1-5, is AAGVIQSPRHLIKEKRETATLKCYPIPRHDTVYWYQQGPGQDPQFLISFYEKMQSDKGSIPDRFSAQQFSDYHSELNMSSLELGDSALYFCASSSGQGNQPQHFGDGTRLSIL.

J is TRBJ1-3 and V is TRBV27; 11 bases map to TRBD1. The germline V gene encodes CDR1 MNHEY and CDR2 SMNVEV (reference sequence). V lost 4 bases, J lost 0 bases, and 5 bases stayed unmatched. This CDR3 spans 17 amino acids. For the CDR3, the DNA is TGTGCCAGCAGTTCCGGGACAGGGGGATTCTCTGGAAACACCATATATTTT. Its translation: CASSSGTGGFSGNTIYF.

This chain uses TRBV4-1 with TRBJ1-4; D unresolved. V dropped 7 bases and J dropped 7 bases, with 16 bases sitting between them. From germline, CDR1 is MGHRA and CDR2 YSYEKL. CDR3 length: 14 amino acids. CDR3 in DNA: TGCGCCAGCAACCGGCTAGGACGGGGTGAAAAACTGTTTTTT. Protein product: CASNRLGRGEKLFF.

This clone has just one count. The CDR3 DNA follows: TGTGCCACCAGCAGAGATGTAGCAGCCTCTGGCTACACCTTC. Protein sequence: CATSRDVAASGYTF. The chain links TRBV15 to TRBJ1-2; no clear D gene. Per germline, CDR1 LNHNV and CDR2 YYDKDF (reference sequence). Trimming left V 0 bases short and J 7 bases short, with 12 bases between. This CDR3 has 14 residues.